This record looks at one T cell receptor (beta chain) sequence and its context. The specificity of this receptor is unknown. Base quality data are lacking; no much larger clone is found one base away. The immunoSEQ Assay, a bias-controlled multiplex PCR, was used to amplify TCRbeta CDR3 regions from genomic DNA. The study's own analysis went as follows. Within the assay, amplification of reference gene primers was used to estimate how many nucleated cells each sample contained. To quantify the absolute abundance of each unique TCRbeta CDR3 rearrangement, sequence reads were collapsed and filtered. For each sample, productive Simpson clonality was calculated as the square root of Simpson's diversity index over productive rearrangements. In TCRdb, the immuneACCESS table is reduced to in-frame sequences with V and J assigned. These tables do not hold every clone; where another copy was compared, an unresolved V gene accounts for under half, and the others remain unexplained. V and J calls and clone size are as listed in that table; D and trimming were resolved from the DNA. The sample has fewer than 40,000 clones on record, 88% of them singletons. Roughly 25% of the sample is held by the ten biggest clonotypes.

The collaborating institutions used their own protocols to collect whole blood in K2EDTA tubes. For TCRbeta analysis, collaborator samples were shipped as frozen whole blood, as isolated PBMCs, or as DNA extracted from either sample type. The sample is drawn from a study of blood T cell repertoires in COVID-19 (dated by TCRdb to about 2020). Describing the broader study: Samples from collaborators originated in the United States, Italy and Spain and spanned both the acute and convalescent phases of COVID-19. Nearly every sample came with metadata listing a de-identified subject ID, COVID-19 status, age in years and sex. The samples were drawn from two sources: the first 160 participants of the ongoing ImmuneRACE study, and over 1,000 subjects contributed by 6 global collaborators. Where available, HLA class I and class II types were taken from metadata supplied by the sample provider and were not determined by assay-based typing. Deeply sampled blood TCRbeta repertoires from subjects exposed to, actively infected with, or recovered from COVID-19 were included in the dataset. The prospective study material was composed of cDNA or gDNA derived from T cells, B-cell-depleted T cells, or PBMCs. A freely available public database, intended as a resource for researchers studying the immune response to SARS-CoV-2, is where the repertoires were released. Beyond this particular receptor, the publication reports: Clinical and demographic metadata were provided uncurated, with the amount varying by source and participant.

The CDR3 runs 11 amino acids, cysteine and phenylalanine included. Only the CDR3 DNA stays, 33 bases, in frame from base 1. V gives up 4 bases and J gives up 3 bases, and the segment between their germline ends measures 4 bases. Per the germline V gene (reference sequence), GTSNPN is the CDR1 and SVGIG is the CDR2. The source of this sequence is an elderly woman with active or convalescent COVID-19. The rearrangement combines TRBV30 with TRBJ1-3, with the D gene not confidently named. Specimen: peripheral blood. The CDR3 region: CAWTFGNTIYF. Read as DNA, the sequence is TGTGCCTGGACGTTTGGAAACACCATATATTTT.